This entry describes one T cell receptor beta chain. These data originate in a study of blood T cell repertoires in COVID-19. Looking at the study overall: Whether acute or convalescent, the COVID-19 samples came from the United States, Italy and Spain. The cDNA or gDNA used as material had been derived from T cells, B-cell-depleted T cells, or PBMCs.

Germline V CDR1 and CDR2: SGHTA, FQGNSA. This CDR3 has 16 amino acids. V was shortened by 6 bases and J by 3 bases, with 17 bases between the two germline ends. Authors' analysis steps: Nucleated cell counts were estimated from reference gene primer amplification. The table came from immunoSEQ multiplex PCR; TCRdb's copy has only in-frame clones and leaves some out. V, J and clone size reflect that table, while D and trimming were determined from the DNA. The profile shows some 60,000 clones, approximately 80% of them singletons. The chain joins TRBV7-2 to TRBJ2-2; D perhaps matches TRBD2 (6 bases). The sequenced material came from peripheral blood. This sequence was found in a human donor in a cohort sampled during active COVID-19. CDR3 protein: CASSFSSGWDTGELFF. CDR3 DNA: TGTGCCAGCAGTTTCAGTAGCGGCTGGGACACCGGGGAGCTGTTTTTT.